These 9 T cell receptor beta chains originate from one sample sequenced in a study of identical twins. TCRdb reprocessed the 5' RACE reads with MiXCR, giving one entry per CDR3 protein. The sample yields 510,000 or so distinct CDR3 sequences, approximately 16% seen once. The sample also formed part of further work on yellow fever vaccine responses in identical twins.

Specimen: CD4+ T cells sorted from blood. These receptors were collected from a woman aged 18 to 35 in good health.

This sequence joins TRBV21-1 and TRBJ2-3; the DNA was not compared with TRBD2, the D call given in the table. TRBV21-1 is an annotated pseudogene. The CDR3 runs 16 residues. This chain's CDR3 is CASRGGLAGARDTQYF. CDR3 in DNA: TGTGCCAGCCGCGGCGGACTAGCGGGAGCTCGTGATACGCAGTATTTT.

This clonotype turned up a few times. This chain uses TRBV7-9 with TRBJ2-1; D unclear. This CDR3 spans 14 amino acids. Germline V gene lookup returns CDR1 SEHNR and CDR2 FQNEAQ (reference sequence). Trimming stripped 5 bases from V and 3 bases from J, with 11 bases between. The CDR3 bases are TGTGCCAGCAGCCACAAGCGTGTCTACAATGAGCAGTTCTTC. Amino acid sequence: CASSHKRVYNEQFF.

This clonotype was found a few times. The genes are TRBV6-1 and TRBJ2-6, with a weak D call TRBD1 (5 bases). V was pared by 7 bases and J by 3 bases, with 13 bases between. The CDR3 loop spans 15 amino acids. Germline CDR1 reads MNHNS; CDR2 reads SASEGT. CDR3 sequence reads: CASISPRGGANVLTF. CDR3 DNA: TGTGCCAGCATCTCCCCTAGGGGTGGGGCCAACGTCCTGACTTTC.

This clonotype showed up many times. The chain carries TRBV29-1 and TRBJ2-1, with 12 bases identical to TRBD2. The CDR3 is made up of 16 amino acids. Germline V gives CDR1 SQVTM, CDR2 ANQGSEA. The V gene end was trimmed by 3 bases and the J gene end by 11 bases; junction bases not matched to a gene: 14. CDR3 amino acids: CSVDGSSGGAHAQQFF. As DNA, the CDR3 is TGCAGCGTTGATGGTTCTAGCGGGGGGGCCCACGCCCAGCAGTTCTTC.

V is TRBV12-3 or TRBV12-4 and J is TRBJ2-7; weak D call: TRBD2 (6 bases). The CDR3 is 14 residues long. Between the trimmed V and J ends, which lost 3 bases and 3 bases, there was a span of 12 bases. CDR3 sequence reads: CASSLSGLHYEQYV. The CDR3 DNA sequence: TGTGCCAGCAGTTTGTCGGGACTCCACTACGAGCAGTACGTC.

V usage is TRBV2 and J usage is TRBJ2-7; no definite D call. Germline V lookup: CDR1 SNHLY, CDR2 FYNNEI. V lost 2 bases, J lost 3 bases, and 8 bases lay in between. The CDR3 has 13 amino acids. This chain's CDR3 is CASSEWRHYEQYF. The DNA for the CDR3 is TGTGCCAGCAGTGAATGGCGGCACTACGAGCAGTACTTC.

This clonotype was detected a few times. This chain joins TRBV27 and TRBJ2-1; D unclear. This CDR3 region has 12 residues. The germline V gene has CDR1 MNHEY and CDR2 SMNVEV (reference sequence). Between the trimmed V and J ends, which lost 7 bases and 6 bases, there was a span of 10 bases. CDR3 nucleotides: TGTGCCAGCATAGTATCCGGCAATGAGCAGTTCTTC. Its protein is CASIVSGNEQFF.

The chain joins TRBV5-1 to TRBJ1-1, with 7 bases lining up with TRBD1. Trimming cost V 0 bases and J 0 bases; bases outside gene matches: 11. Germline V CDR1 and CDR2: SGHRS, YFSETQ. The CDR3 runs to 18 residues. DNA for the CDR3: TGCGCCAGCAGCTTGGCCCCGACAGGGCGGGGGATGAACACTGAAGCTTTCTTT. It specifies CASSLAPTGRGMNTEAFF.

The V and J genes are TRBV10-2 and TRBJ2-3; 7 bases fit TRBD2. V dropped 7 bases and J dropped 0; count of bases not matched to a gene: 10. CDR3 size: 16 residues. In germline, CDR1 is WSHSY, CDR2 SAAADI. CDR3 sequence reads: CASTASGLRSTDTQYF. The CDR3 DNA reads TGCGCCAGCACGGCTAGCGGACTACGTAGCACAGATACGCAGTATTTT.